This T cell receptor beta chain is drawn from a study of identical twins. The CDR3 covers 13 residues. Germline CDR1 and CDR2: SEHNR and FQNEAQ (reference sequence). Trimming took 5 bases from V and 2 from J, leaving 10 bases between them. TCRdb re-called the 5' RACE reads through MiXCR, storing one row per CDR3 protein. Of some 320,000 distinct CDR3 sequences in the sample, about 12% were seen once. This sample was also put to use in a study of yellow fever vaccine responses in identical twins.

The chain combines TRBV7-9 with TRBJ2-7; D is undetermined. Sample: CD8+ T cells sorted from blood. This TCR was recovered from a woman aged 18-30 years in good health. CDR3 bases: TGTGCCAGCAGCGGAGAGGAACCCTACGAGCAGTACGTC. This gives the protein CASSGEEPYEQYV.